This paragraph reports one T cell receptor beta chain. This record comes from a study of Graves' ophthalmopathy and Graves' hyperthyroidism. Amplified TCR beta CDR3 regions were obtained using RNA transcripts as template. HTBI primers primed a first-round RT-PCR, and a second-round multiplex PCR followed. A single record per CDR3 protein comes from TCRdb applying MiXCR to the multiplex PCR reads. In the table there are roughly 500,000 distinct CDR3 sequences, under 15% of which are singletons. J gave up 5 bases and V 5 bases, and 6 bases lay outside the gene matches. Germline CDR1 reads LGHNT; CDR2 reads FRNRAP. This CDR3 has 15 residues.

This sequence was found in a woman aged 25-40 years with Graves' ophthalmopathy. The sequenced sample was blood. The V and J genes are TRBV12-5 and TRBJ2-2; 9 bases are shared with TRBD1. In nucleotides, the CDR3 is TGTGCTAGTGGTCCCGGACAGGGGTGGACCGGGGAGCTGTTTTTT. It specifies CASGPGQGWTGELFF.